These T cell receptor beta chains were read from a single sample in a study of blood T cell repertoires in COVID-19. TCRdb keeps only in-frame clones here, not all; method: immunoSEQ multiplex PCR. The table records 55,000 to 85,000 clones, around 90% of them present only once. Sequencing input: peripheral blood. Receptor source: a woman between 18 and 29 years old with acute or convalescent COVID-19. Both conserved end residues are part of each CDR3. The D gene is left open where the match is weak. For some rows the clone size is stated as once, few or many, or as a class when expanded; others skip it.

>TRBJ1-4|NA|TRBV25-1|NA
CASSMPGEKLFF
TGTGCCAGCAGTATGCCTGGCGAAAAACTGTTTTTT
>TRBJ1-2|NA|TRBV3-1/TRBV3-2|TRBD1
CASSQGQLNYGYTF
TGTGCCAGCAGCCAGGGACAGTTAAACTATGGCTACACCTTC
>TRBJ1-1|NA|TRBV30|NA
CAWSVGRGNTEAFF
TGTGCCTGGAGTGTGGGCAGGGGGAACACTGAAGCTTTCTTT
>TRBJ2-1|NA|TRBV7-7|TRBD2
CASSLGSGGYNEQFF
TGTGCCAGCAGCTTAGGTAGCGGGGGTTACAATGAGCAGTTCTTC
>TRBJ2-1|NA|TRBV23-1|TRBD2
CASSQSGTSDSYNEQFF
TGCGCCAGCAGTCAATCAGGGACTAGCGACTCCTACAATGAGCAGTTCTTC
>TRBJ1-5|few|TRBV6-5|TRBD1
CASRLDTGGSQPQHF
TGTGCCAGCAGACTTGACACAGGGGGGAGTCAGCCCCAGCATTTT
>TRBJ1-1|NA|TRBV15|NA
CATSRDPRQVNTEAFF
TGTGCCACCAGCAGAGATCCCCGGCAGGTGAACACTGAAGCTTTCTTT
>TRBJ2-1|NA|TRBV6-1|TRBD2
CASSAVAGNSYNEQFF
TGTGCCAGCAGTGCCGTAGCGGGGAACTCCTACAATGAGCAGTTCTTC
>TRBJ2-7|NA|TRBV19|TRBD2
CASSISSGSPRGEQYF
TGTGCCAGTAGTATCTCTAGCGGGAGTCCTCGTGGCGAGCAGTACTTC
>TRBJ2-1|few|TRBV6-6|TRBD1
CASSRGDRDVDEQFF
TGTGCCAGCAGCCGTGGGGACAGGGACGTGGATGAGCAGTTCTTC
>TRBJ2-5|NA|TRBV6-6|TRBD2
CASSGRAGGRQETQYF
TGTGCCAGCAGTGGGCGAGCGGGAGGTCGACAAGAGACCCAGTACTTC
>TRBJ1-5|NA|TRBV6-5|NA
CASRPSQNQPQHF
TGTGCCAGCAGGCCGTCACAGAATCAGCCCCAGCATTTT
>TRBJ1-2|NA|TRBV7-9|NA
CASSSTEAGVKTF
TGTGCCAGCAGTTCGACCGAGGCGGGGGTAAAGACCTTC
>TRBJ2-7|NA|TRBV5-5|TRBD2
CASSPGLATDYEQYF
TGTGCCAGCAGCCCAGGACTAGCGACCGACTACGAGCAGTACTTC
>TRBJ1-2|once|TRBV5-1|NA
CASSLGPVYGYTF
TGCGCCAGCAGCCTGGGGCCAGTCTATGGCTACACCTTC
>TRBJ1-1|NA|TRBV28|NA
CASSRQNTEAFF
TGTGCCAGTAGCCGGCAGAACACTGAAGCTTTCTTT
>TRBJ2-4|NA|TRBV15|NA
CATSRSKNIQYF
TGTGCCACCAGCAGATCAAAAAACATTCAGTACTTC
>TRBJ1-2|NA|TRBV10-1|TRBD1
CASSNRDRGRIIDGYTF
TGCGCCAGCAGTAATAGGGACAGGGGGCGGATTATCGATGGCTACACCTTC
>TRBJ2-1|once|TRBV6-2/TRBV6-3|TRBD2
CASSRGLAGLNNEQFF
TGTGCCAGCAGTCGAGGACTAGCGGGATTGAACAATGAGCAGTTCTTC
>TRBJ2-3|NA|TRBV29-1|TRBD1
CSVEGTGGYDTQYF
TGCAGCGTAGAAGGGACAGGGGGTTACGATACGCAGTATTTT
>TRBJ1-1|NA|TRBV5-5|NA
CASSVRGSGTEAFF
TGTGCCAGCAGCGTCAGGGGTTCGGGCACTGAAGCTTTCTTT
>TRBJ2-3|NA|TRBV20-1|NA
CSASGAGLTDTQYF
TGCAGTGCTAGTGGAGCGGGCCTCACAGATACGCAGTATTTT
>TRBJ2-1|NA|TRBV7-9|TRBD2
CASSSNNTFGRAHEQFF
TGTGCCAGCAGCTCCAATAATACGTTCGGGAGGGCCCATGAGCAGTTCTTC
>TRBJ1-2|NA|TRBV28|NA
CAGGDGGDYGYTF
TGTGCCGGGGGGGACGGAGGGGACTATGGCTACACCTTC
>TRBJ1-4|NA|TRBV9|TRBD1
CASSVGSGTGGTNEKLFF
TGTGCCAGCAGCGTAGGTAGTGGAACAGGGGGTACTAATGAAAAACTGTTTTTT
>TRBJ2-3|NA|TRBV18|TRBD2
CASSRVGLAGTDTQYF
TGTGCCAGCTCCCGGGTAGGACTAGCCGGCACAGATACGCAGTATTTT
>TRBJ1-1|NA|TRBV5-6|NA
CASSLRQTEAFF
TGTGCCAGCAGCTTGAGACAGACTGAAGCTTTCTTT
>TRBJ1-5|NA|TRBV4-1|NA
CASSHGLGQGSQPQHF
TGCGCCAGCAGCCATGGGTTAGGGCAGGGGAGTCAGCCCCAGCATTTT
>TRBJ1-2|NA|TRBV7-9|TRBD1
CASSLTGTVYGYTF
TGTGCCAGCAGCTTGACCGGGACAGTCTATGGCTACACCTTC
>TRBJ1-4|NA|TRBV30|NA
CAWVRADEKLFF
TGTGCCTGGGTCAGGGCAGATGAAAAACTGTTTTTT
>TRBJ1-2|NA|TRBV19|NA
CASSSTGISNYGYTF
TGTGCCAGTAGTAGCACAGGAATCTCTAACTATGGCTACACCTTC
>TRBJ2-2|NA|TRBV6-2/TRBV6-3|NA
CASSQGIGNTGELFF
TGTGCCAGCAGCCAGGGGATCGGAAACACCGGGGAGCTGTTTTTT
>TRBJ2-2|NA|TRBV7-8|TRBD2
CASSLRREKAGELFF
TGTGCCAGCAGCTTACGGCGGGAGAAGGCCGGGGAGCTGTTTTTT
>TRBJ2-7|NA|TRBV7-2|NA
CASSPDRDFSYEQYF
TGTGCCAGCAGCCCCGACCGGGACTTCTCCTACGAGCAGTACTTC
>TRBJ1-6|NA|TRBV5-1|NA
CASSLLGVESSPLHF
TGCGCCAGCAGCTTGTTAGGGGTGGAGAGTTCACCCCTCCACTTT
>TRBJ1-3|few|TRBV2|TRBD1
CASRGQGHPSGNTIYF
TGTGCCAGCAGGGGACAGGGTCACCCCTCTGGAAACACCATATATTTT
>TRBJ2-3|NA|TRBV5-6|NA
CASSFGGQGYDTQYF
TGTGCCAGCAGCTTTGGGGGACAAGGGTATGATACGCAGTATTTT
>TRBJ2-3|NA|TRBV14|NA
CASSQQGSDTQYF
TGTGCCAGCAGCCAACAGGGGTCGGATACGCAGTATTTT
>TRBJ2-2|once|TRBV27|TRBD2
CASSSPSGGLNTGELFF
TGTGCCAGCAGTTCACCTAGCGGGGGCCTAAACACCGGGGAGCTGTTTTTT
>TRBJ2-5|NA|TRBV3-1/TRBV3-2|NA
CASSQDSQGKTQYF
TGTGCCAGCAGCCAAGATAGTCAGGGGAAGACCCAGTACTTC
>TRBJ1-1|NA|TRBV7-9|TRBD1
CASRPGTGEDTEAFF
TGTGCCAGCAGACCCGGGACAGGGGAGGACACTGAAGCTTTCTTT
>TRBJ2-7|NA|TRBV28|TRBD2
CASSLLAGASYEQYF
TGTGCCAGCAGTTTACTAGCGGGGGCTTCCTACGAGCAGTACTTC
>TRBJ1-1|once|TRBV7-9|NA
CASSLEYEAFF
TGTGCCAGCAGCTTAGAATATGAAGCTTTCTTT
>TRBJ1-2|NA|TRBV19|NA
CASSIIHNYGYTF
TGTGCCAGTAGTATTATACACAACTATGGCTACACCTTC
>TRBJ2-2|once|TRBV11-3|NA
CASSGRGAGDGELFF
TGTGCCAGCAGCGGGAGGGGGGCCGGGGACGGGGAGCTGTTTTTT
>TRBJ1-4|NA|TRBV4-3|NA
CASSQDTAGNEKLFF
TGCGCCAGCAGCCAAGATACGGCGGGTAATGAAAAACTGTTTTTT
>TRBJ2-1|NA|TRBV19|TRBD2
CASSPMAAGVSRNSYNEQFF
TGTGCCAGTAGTCCAATGGCCGCGGGGGTATCGAGAAACTCCTACAATGAGCAGTTCTTC
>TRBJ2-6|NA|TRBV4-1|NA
CASSSIRGVGANVLTF
TGCGCCAGCAGCTCTATCAGGGGTGTTGGGGCCAACGTCCTGACTTTC
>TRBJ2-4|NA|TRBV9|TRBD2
CASSPPGLAASKNIQYF
TGTGCCAGCAGCCCACCCGGACTAGCGGCATCCAAAAACATTCAGTACTTC
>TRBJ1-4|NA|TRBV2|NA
CASMYTTRTNEKLFF
TGTGCCAGCATGTACACAACTAGGACTAATGAAAAACTGTTTTTT
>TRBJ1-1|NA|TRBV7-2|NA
CASSLNGGAAAFF
TGTGCCAGCAGCTTGAATGGGGGGGCGGCGGCTTTCTTT